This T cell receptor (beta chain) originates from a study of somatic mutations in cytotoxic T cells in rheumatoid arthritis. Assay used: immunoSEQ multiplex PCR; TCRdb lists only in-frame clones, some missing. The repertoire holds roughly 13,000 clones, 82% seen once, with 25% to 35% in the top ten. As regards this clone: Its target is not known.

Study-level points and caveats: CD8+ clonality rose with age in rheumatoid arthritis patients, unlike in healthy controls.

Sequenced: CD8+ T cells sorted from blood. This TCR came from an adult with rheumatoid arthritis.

CDR3: CASSWRGWITDTQYF. The CDR3 DNA follows: TGCGCCAGCAGCTGGCGGGGGTGGATCACAGATACGCAGTATTTT. This chain connects TRBV5-1 to TRBJ2-3, with 7 bases matching TRBD2. J lost 2 bases, V lost 3 bases, and 6 bases had no gene match. Germline CDR1 and CDR2: SGHRS and YFSETQ. This CDR3 has 15 amino acids.